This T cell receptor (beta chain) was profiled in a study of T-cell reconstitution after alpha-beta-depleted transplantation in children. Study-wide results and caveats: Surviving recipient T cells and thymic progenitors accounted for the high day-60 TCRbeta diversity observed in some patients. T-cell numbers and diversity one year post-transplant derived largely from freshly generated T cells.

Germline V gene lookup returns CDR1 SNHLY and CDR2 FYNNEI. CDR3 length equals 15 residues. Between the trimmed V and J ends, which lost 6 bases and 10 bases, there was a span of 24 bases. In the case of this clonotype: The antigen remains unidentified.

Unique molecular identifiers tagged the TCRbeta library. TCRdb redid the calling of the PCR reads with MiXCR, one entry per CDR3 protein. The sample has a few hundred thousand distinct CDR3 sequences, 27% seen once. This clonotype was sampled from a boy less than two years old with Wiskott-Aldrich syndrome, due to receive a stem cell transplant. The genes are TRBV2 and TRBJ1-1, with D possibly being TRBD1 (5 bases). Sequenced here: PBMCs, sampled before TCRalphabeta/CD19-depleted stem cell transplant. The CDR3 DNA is TGTGCCAGCAGAGCTACAGGATACCCTAGCCTCAGAGCTTTCTTT. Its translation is CASRATGYPSLRAFF.